This T cell receptor beta chain was retrieved from a study of T cells after yellow fever vaccination. V shed 0 bases and J shed 0 bases, with 8 bases lying between them. This CDR3 spans 14 amino acids. Germline V lookup: CDR1 DFQATT, CDR2 SNEGSKA (reference sequence). TCRdb re-called the 5' RACE reads with MiXCR, one entry per CDR3 protein. The table lists some 240,000 distinct CDR3 sequences, around 4.9% of them singletons. Sequencing was performed on CD4+ T cells sorted from PBMCs, taken on the day of the yellow fever booster vaccination. The chain has TRBV20-1 and TRBJ1-1; D call uncertain. The origin of this receptor is a man younger than 35 who received the YFV17D yellow fever vaccine. The CDR3 region has the DNA TGCAGTGCTAGAGATCGGATCTTGAACACTGAAGCTTTCTTT. Translated, it gives CSARDRILNTEAFF.